The rows below give T cell receptor beta chains drawn from one sample of a study of response to subunit inactivated influenza vaccine. TCRdb reprocessed the RT-PCR reads via MiXCR and lists one record per CDR3 protein. The sample carries around 580,000 distinct CDR3 sequences, about 12% recorded once. Sequences were derived from PBMCs from blood, sampled on the day of vaccination. These receptors all come from a man in his fifties who received an inactivated influenza vaccine. CDR3s leave out the opening cysteine and the closing phenylalanine or tryptophan. The size entry is marked missing in some rows and otherwise reads once, few, many or a size class.

V gene: TRBV12-3/TRBV12-4
J gene: TRBJ2-5
clone size: NA
CDR3 protein: ASSFPEETQY

V gene: TRBV7-8
J gene: TRBJ2-1
clone size: NA
CDR3 protein: ASSFTSGSRDEQF

V gene: TRBV24-1
J gene: TRBJ2-3
clone size: few
CDR3 protein: ATSVVMEDTQY

V gene: TRBV28
J gene: TRBJ1-5
clone size: few
CDR3 protein: ASTLGLQSNQPQH

V gene: TRBV7-9
J gene: TRBJ1-2
clone size: NA
CDR3 protein: ASSPDTRAGYT

V gene: TRBV20-1
J gene: TRBJ2-7
clone size: NA
CDR3 protein: SGSGGTSGIYEQY

V gene: TRBV12-3/TRBV12-4
J gene: TRBJ1-2
clone size: many
CDR3 protein: ASSWGQLEYGYT

V gene: TRBV9
J gene: TRBJ2-7
clone size: many
CDR3 protein: ASSAPSRRAYEQY

V gene: TRBV18
J gene: TRBJ2-1
clone size: many
CDR3 protein: ASSPLASGSGEQF

V gene: TRBV12-3/TRBV12-4
J gene: TRBJ2-1
clone size: many
CDR3 protein: ASSGREGGVRF

V gene: TRBV5-1
J gene: TRBJ2-3
clone size: few
CDR3 protein: ASSPGLAGEYQY

V gene: TRBV11-1
J gene: TRBJ2-1
clone size: few
CDR3 protein: ASRRQSSGRGNEQF

V gene: TRBV12-3/TRBV12-4
J gene: TRBJ1-4
clone size: few
CDR3 protein: ASSSRQGGSEKLF

V gene: TRBV4-1
J gene: TRBJ2-5
clone size: few
CDR3 protein: ASSQVHGTTSVSETQY

V gene: TRBV6-5
J gene: TRBJ2-2
clone size: few
CDR3 protein: ASSYSGHRLPNAGELF

V gene: TRBV29-1
J gene: TRBJ2-1
clone size: many
CDR3 protein: SVEPQRGLSYNEQF

V gene: TRBV27
J gene: TRBJ2-7
clone size: NA
CDR3 protein: ASSLLTGGEQY

V gene: TRBV12-3/TRBV12-4
J gene: TRBJ2-1
clone size: many
CDR3 protein: ASRGGSSYNEQF

V gene: TRBV19
J gene: TRBJ1-5
clone size: few
CDR3 protein: ASTMGLSKGPQH

V gene: TRBV29-1
J gene: TRBJ2-4
clone size: many
CDR3 protein: SVLRGNIQY